These 32 T cell receptor beta chains originate from one sample sequenced in a study of early T cells in non-severe SARS-CoV-2 infection. TCRdb passed the 5' RACE reads through MiXCR, listing each CDR3 protein once. The sample yields over 55,000 distinct CDR3 sequences, 12% seen once. Sequenced here: whole blood, sampled at baseline. Receptor source: an adult who was a healthcare worker with PCR-confirmed SARS-CoV-2 infection or an uninfected control (not recorded which).

The chain combines TRBV28 with TRBJ1-1; D is unclear. The CDR3 loop spans 16 amino acids. Per germline, CDR1 MDHEN and CDR2 SYDVKM. V shed 6 bases and J shed 1 base, with 18 bases lying between them. The CDR3 DNA reads TGTGCCAGCAGCTCAAACCGGGAAGGGAAGAACACTGAAGCTTTCTTT. This gives the protein CASSSNREGKNTEAFF.

This clonotype was seen more than once but under ten times. The chain carries TRBV9 and TRBJ1-1; no clear D. V was trimmed by 4 bases and J by 0 bases, leaving 10 bases between them. The germline gives CDR1 SGDLS, CDR2 YYNGEE. The CDR3 is made up of 14 amino acids. DNA for the CDR3: TGTGCCAGCAGCCCCCAAACCGTGAACACTGAAGCTTTCTTT. It codes for CASSPQTVNTEAFF.

This clonotype was counted a few times. The genes are TRBV6-5 and TRBJ1-4; possibly TRBD1 for D (5 bases). This CDR3 is 15 amino acids long. Germline CDR1 reads MNHEY; CDR2 reads SVGAGI. V was trimmed by 6 bases and J by 5 bases, leaving 16 bases between them. CDR3: CASRRTGTGNEKLFF. In DNA, the CDR3 is TGTGCCAGCAGGAGAACCGGGACTGGAAATGAAAAACTGTTTTTT.

For the CDR3, the DNA is TGTGCCAGCAGCGCCCTAGCGGGGCGACTCCAAGAGACCCAGTACTTC. Translation gives CASSALAGRLQETQYF. This rearrangement joins TRBV9 to TRBJ2-5; 9 bases are shared with TRBD2. The germline V gene has CDR1 SGDLS and CDR2 YYNGEE. This CDR3 comprises 16 residues. The V segment lost 3 bases and the J segment 1 base; nucleotides outside the gene matches: 7. The complete variable domain, with remaining parts taken from reference TRBV9 and TRBJ2-5, reads DSGVTQTPKHLITATGQRVTLRCSPRSGDLSVYWYQQSLDQGLQFLIQYYNGEERAKGNILERFSAQQFPDLHSELNLSSLELGDSALYFCASSALAGRLQETQYFGPGTRLLVL.

This sequence joins TRBV10-3 and TRBJ2-7; 9 bases agree with TRBD1. Germline V lookup: CDR1 ENHRY, CDR2 SYGVKD. The CDR3 consists of 15 residues. J lost 0 bases, V lost 3 bases, and 3 bases had no gene match. CDR3 in amino acids: CAISDRDRVSYEQYF. The CDR3 coding sequence is TGTGCCATCAGTGATCGGGACAGGGTCTCCTACGAGCAGTACTTC.

V and J are TRBV18 and TRBJ2-5; the match to TRBD1 covers 7 bases. Germline-derived CDR1 and CDR2 are KGHSH and LQKENI. V lost 3 bases to trimming and J lost 4 bases; unmatched junction nucleotides: 17. The CDR3 has 18 residues. The CDR3 is CASSPRTRTGRGLETQYF. As DNA, the CDR3 is TGTGCCAGCTCACCTCGGACCAGGACAGGCAGAGGGTTAGAGACCCAGTACTTC.

This clonotype turned up a few times. This sequence joins TRBV28 and TRBJ2-1; 9 bases align to TRBD1. The CDR3 length is 14 residues. V shed 10 bases and J 2 bases; nucleotides not matched to a gene: 6. Germline V CDR1 and CDR2: MDHEN, SYDVKM. CDR3 in DNA: TGTGCCACCGCCCGGGACAGGGCCTACAATGAGCAGTTCTTC. Protein: CATARDRAYNEQFF.

The V call is TRBV5-4, the J call TRBJ2-3; TRBD1 matches at 9 bases. From germline, CDR1 is SGHNT and CDR2 YYREEE (reference sequence). The CDR3 runs 16 residues. The trim removed 7 bases at V and 1 base at J, leaving 10 bases unmatched. In DNA, the CDR3 is TGTGCCAGCCGAACCGGACAGGGGCCCCGCACAGATACGCAGTATTTT. The encoded protein is CASRTGQGPRTDTQYF. The full variable domain, rest sourced from reference TRBV5-4 and TRBJ2-3, is ETGVTQSPTHLIKTRGQQVTLRCSSQSGHNTVSWYQQALGQGPQFIFQYYREEENGRGNFPPRFSGLQFPNYSSELNVNALELDDSALYLCASRTGQGPRTDTQYFGPGTRLTVL.

This clonotype was found a few times. The chain recombines TRBV27 with TRBJ2-1; tentative D call: TRBD2 (6 bases). Germline values: CDR1 MNHEY, CDR2 SMNVEV (reference sequence). Between the trimmed V and J ends, which lost 4 bases and 3 bases, there was a span of 13 bases. This CDR3 has 15 residues. The CDR3 DNA reads as TGTGCCAGCAGTTGGCAGGGAGGCTACTACAATGAGCAGTTCTTC. As protein: CASSWQGGYYNEQFF.

This clonotype was observed many times. The chain carries TRBV4-1 and TRBJ2-4; 9 nucleotides agree with TRBD2. V lost 2 bases, J lost 0 bases, and 5 bases stayed unmatched. Per germline, CDR1 MGHRA and CDR2 YSYEKL. This CDR3 contains 17 residues. The CDR3 here is CASSQPLAGAAKNIQYF. CDR3 in DNA: TGCGCCAGCAGCCAACCCTTAGCGGGGGCAGCCAAAAACATTCAGTACTTC.

Ten or more counts support this clonotype. The J gene is TRBJ2-7, the V gene TRBV9; D is unresolved. CDR1 is SGDLS and CDR2 is YYNGEE in the germline V gene. There are 13 residues in the CDR3. V dropped 0 bases and J dropped 3 bases, with 7 bases sitting between them. CDR3 DNA: TGTGCCAGCAGCGTAGGATCCAACTACGAGCAGTACTTC. It encodes CASSVGSNYEQYF.

There are a few counts of this clonotype. This rearrangement joins TRBV11-2 to TRBJ2-1; 11 bases align to TRBD1. The V gene end was trimmed by 7 bases and the J gene end by 5 bases; junction bases not matched to a gene: 13. Germline assignment: CDR1 SGHAT and CDR2 FQNNGV. CDR3 length: 17 amino acids. CDR3 protein: CASNQILRDRGNNEQFF. CDR3 coding DNA: TGTGCCAGCAACCAAATACTCCGGGACAGGGGGAACAATGAGCAGTTCTTC.

The chain joins TRBV5-5 to TRBJ2-7, with D possibly TRBD1 on 5 matching bases. Looked up from germline, CDR1 is SGHKS and CDR2 is YYEKEE (reference sequence). V was clipped by 0 bases and J by 2 bases, with 12 bases between them. CDR3 length equals 15 residues. CDR3 DNA: TGTGCCAGCAGCTTGGTTGCAGGGCCAGCCTACGAGCAGTACTTC. As protein: CASSLVAGPAYEQYF.

This clonotype has ten or more counts. The chain has TRBV7-6 and TRBJ2-5; a weak D match, TRBD2 (6 bases). CDR1 is SGHVS and CDR2 is FNYEAQ in the germline V gene. Trimming pared 5 bases from V and 1 base from J, leaving 8 bases between. The CDR3 sequence is 13 residues long. The CDR3 loop is CASSPGLQETQYF. CDR3 DNA: TGTGCCAGCAGCCCGGGACTCCAAGAGACCCAGTACTTC.

The chain joins TRBV4-1 to TRBJ1-1; 7 bases map to TRBD1. CDR3 size: 15 residues. Germline assignment: CDR1 MGHRA and CDR2 YSYEKL. The V segment lost 0 bases and the J segment 1 base; nucleotides outside the gene matches: 2. As DNA, the CDR3 is TGCGCCAGCAGCCAAGATTACAGGGGGAACACTGAAGCTTTCTTT. Translated, it gives CASSQDYRGNTEAFF.

The CDR3 bases are TGCAGTGCCACGACCGACAGGGATGCGTATGGCTACACCTTC. Protein sequence: CSATTDRDAYGYTF. This chain connects TRBV20-1 to TRBJ1-2, with 7 bases identical to TRBD1. The V gene end was trimmed by 6 bases and the J gene end by 5 bases; junction bases not matched to a gene: 12. The CDR3 has 14 amino acids. Germline assignment: CDR1 DFQATT and CDR2 SNEGSKA (reference sequence).

This clonotype was observed a handful of times. This chain uses TRBV7-2 with TRBJ1-1, with D tentatively TRBD1 (5 bases). The CDR3 is 15 residues long. Germline CDR1 is SGHTA and CDR2 is FQGNSA. Trimming removed 4 bases from V and 4 bases from J, with 16 bases in between. The chain's CDR3 is CASSYGGVEGTEAFF. CDR3 nucleotide sequence: TGTGCCAGCAGCTATGGGGGAGTCGAGGGCACTGAAGCTTTCTTT.

A few counts support this clonotype. CDR3 residues: CASSLRPGAEAFF. CDR3 coding DNA: TGTGCCAGCAGCTTAAGACCCGGGGCTGAAGCTTTCTTT. The chain combines TRBV7-8 with TRBJ1-1; unclear D gene. Germline V CDR1 and CDR2: SGHVS, FQNEAQ. V was clipped by 2 bases and J by 6 bases, with 10 bases between them. CDR3 length: 13 amino acids.

This clonotype was counted a few times. The chain links TRBV20-1 to TRBJ2-7; D might be TRBD1 (5 bases). The CDR3 spans 14 residues. Germline V gene sequence: CDR1 DFQATT, CDR2 SNEGSKA (reference sequence). The ends were cut back, 3 bases at V and 0 bases at J, with 12 bases in the middle. CDR3 amino acids: CSASRGGDSYEQYF. In DNA form, the CDR3 reads TGCAGTGCTAGTAGGGGTGGGGACTCCTACGAGCAGTACTTC.

The chain uses TRBV29-1 and TRBJ2-1; 7 bases line up with TRBD1. V shed 7 bases, J shed 8 bases, and the junction held 5 bases outside the gene matches. The CDR3 is 11 residues long. Germline V gene lookup returns CDR1 SQVTM and CDR2 ANQGSEA. Here the CDR3 DNA reads TGCAGCGGCTACAGGGGACATGAGCAGTTCTTC. Its translation: CSGYRGHEQFF.

The chain employs TRBV27 and TRBJ2-3; D may be TRBD1 (6 bases). The V and J ends lost 5 bases and 0 bases respectively, with 12 bases between them. Germline V gene data show CDR1 as MNHEY and CDR2 as SMNVEV (reference sequence). The CDR3 extends over 15 amino acids. CDR3 DNA sequence: TGTGCCAGCAGTAGGAAGACAGGTAGCACAGATACGCAGTATTTT. Its protein is CASSRKTGSTDTQYF.

This clonotype showed up many times. The CDR3 bases are TGTGCCAGCAGTCTCGACAGATATAGCAATCAGCCCCAGCATTTT. Its translation: CASSLDRYSNQPQHF. The chain links TRBV6-2 or TRBV6-3 to TRBJ1-5; D perhaps matches TRBD1 (5 bases). This CDR3 has 15 residues. The germline V and J ends were trimmed by 5 bases and 0 bases, with 11 bases remaining between them. Germline CDR1 and CDR2: MNHEY and SVGEGT.

This clonotype was recorded at least ten times. This rearrangement joins TRBV4-2 to TRBJ1-4; D remains ambiguous. The CDR3 has 14 residues. V was pared by 5 bases and J by 6 bases, with 13 bases between. Germline CDR1 is LGHNA and CDR2 is YNFKEQ. The CDR3 nucleotides read TGTGCCAGCAGCTTCGACTTTGGGGATGAAAAACTGTTTTTT. Translated, it gives CASSFDFGDEKLFF.

The chain employs TRBV10-3 and TRBJ1-1; D gene uncertain. CDR1 is ENHRY and CDR2 is SYGVKD in the germline V gene. This CDR3 has 12 residues. V lost 2 bases and J lost 3, with 4 bases in between. CDR3 bases: TGTGCCATCAGTGAGAGCGACACTGAAGCTTTCTTT. Residues: CAISESDTEAFF.

The chain links TRBV29-1 to TRBJ2-7; the D gene is possibly TRBD1 (5 bases). This CDR3 is 12 amino acids long. V gave up 6 bases and J gave up 4 bases, with 13 bases separating them. CDR1 and CDR2 from the germline V gene are SQVTM and ANQGSEA. DNA of the CDR3: TGCAGCGTAGAATGGCAGGGTTACGAGCAGTACTTC. This codes for CSVEWQGYEQYF.

V usage is TRBV7-3 and J usage is TRBJ2-3, with a possible D match to TRBD2 (5 bases). Germline V gives CDR1 SGHTA, CDR2 FQGTGA. V was shortened by 5 bases and J by 7 bases, with 13 bases between the two germline ends. This CDR3 is 13 amino acids long. CDR3 coding DNA: TGTGCCAGCAGCGCCACCCCCGGGAATACGCAGTATTTT. Its protein product is CASSATPGNTQYF.

V and J are TRBV4-1 and TRBJ2-7; TRBD1 might be the D (5 bases). CDR1 and CDR2 from the germline V gene are MGHRA and YSYEKL. V lost 3 bases to trimming and J lost 6 bases, with 18 bases between them. The CDR3 is made up of 15 amino acids. This chain's CDR3 is CASSHQTRVSGEQYF. CDR3 DNA: TGCGCCAGCAGCCACCAGACCAGGGTATCTGGCGAGCAGTACTTC.

The chain combines TRBV24-1 with TRBJ2-2; tentative D call: TRBD1 (6 bases). Germline V gives CDR1 KGHDR, CDR2 SFDVKD. The CDR3 is 17 residues long. Trimming removed 2 bases at V and 1 base at J, with 13 bases between. CDR3 sequence (DNA): TGTGCCACCAGTGATTCGGAGGTCAGGGGGAACACCGGGGAGCTGTTTTTT. Protein sequence: CATSDSEVRGNTGELFF.

The chain couples TRBV12-3 or TRBV12-4 to TRBJ1-1; unclear D gene. This CDR3 has 12 residues. V lost 4 bases and J lost 3, with 6 bases in between. The CDR3 DNA reads TGTGCCAGCAGTTCAATAGACACTGAAGCTTTCTTT. Translating it yields CASSSIDTEAFF.

The chain couples TRBV9 to TRBJ2-5; TRBD1 matches at 9 bases. The V gene end was trimmed by 0 bases and the J gene end by 3 bases; junction bases not matched to a gene: 6. This CDR3 is built from 16 residues. Germline loops: CDR1 SGDLS, CDR2 YYNGEE. The CDR3 reads CASSVGTGTGKETQYF. The CDR3 DNA is TGTGCCAGCAGCGTAGGGACCGGGACAGGGAAAGAGACCCAGTACTTC.

The sample holds a few counts of this clonotype. J is TRBJ1-4 and V is TRBV6-1; 10 positions match TRBD1. The CDR3 sequence is 16 residues long. The germline V gene has CDR1 MNHNS and CDR2 SASEGT. With V trimmed by 6 bases and J by 0 bases, 4 bases remained unmatched. The CDR3 nucleotides are TGTGCCAGCAGATCCGGGACAGGGGCAACTAATGAAAAACTGTTTTTT. It yields the protein CASRSGTGATNEKLFF.

Ten or more counts support this clonotype. CDR3 DNA: TGTGCCAGCAGGAGTTTGGGGGGAAGCTCCTACAATGAGCAGTTCTTC. Residues: CASRSLGGSSYNEQFF. The J gene is TRBJ2-1, the V gene TRBV28; a weak D match, TRBD2 (6 bases). Germline values: CDR1 MDHEN, CDR2 SYDVKM. The CDR3 is 16 amino acids. V was cut by 6 bases and J by 0 bases, with 15 bases left in between.